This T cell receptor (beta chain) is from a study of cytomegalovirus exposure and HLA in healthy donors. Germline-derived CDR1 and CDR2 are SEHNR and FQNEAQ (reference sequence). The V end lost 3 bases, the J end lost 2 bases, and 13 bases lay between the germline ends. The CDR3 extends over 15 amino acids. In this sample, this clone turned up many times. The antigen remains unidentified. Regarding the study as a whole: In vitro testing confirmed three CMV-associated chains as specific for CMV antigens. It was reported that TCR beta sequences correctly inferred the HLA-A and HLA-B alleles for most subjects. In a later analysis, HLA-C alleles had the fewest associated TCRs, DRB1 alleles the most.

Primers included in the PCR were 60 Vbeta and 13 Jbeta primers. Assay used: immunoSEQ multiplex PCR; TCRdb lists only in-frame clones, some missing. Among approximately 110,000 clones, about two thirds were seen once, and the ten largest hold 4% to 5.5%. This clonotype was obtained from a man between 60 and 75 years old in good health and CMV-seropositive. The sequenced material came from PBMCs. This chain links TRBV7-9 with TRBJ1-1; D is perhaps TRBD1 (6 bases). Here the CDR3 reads CASSLGGLANTEAFF. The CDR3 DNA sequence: TGTGCCAGCAGCTTGGGGGGGCTTGCTAACACTGAAGCTTTCTTT.